The T cell receptor (beta chain) under discussion was sequenced for a study of blood T cell repertoires in COVID-19. About the research overall: Recovered participants had two consecutive negative NP/OP PCR tests, healthcare professional clearance, or symptom resolution. PBMCs, B-cell-depleted T cells, or T cells were the source of the cDNA or gDNA that made up the material.

This study enrolled people aged 18 to 89 from about two dozen US geographic areas. Participants reported their clinical history, and cohort assignment relied on those reports. Some clones are missing from TCRdb's copy, which holds only in-frame ones; the method was immunoSEQ multiplex PCR. The table records 330,000 or so clones, around 87% of them present only once. This clone was seen only once. Sequenced: PBMCs or T cells enriched from blood (not recorded which). The receptor comes from a man aged 35-49 years in a cohort exposed to, infected with or recovered from COVID-19 (not recorded which).

CDR3 DNA sequence: TGTGCCAGCAGTGAAGCGCCAAACAGACAGGGCTATGCCTACGAGCAGTACTTC. This sequence encodes CASSEAPNRQGYAYEQYF. The chain has TRBV6-1 and TRBJ2-7; 7 nucleotides match TRBD1. This CDR3 spans 18 amino acids. V lost 0 bases, J lost 2 bases, and 13 bases stayed unmatched. Germline CDR1 and CDR2: MNHNS and SASEGT.